This T cell receptor (beta chain) came from a study of early T cells in non-severe SARS-CoV-2 infection. About the study: Chains were unpaired, as sequencing was done on bulk RNA from unsorted whole blood.

Per the germline V gene, CDR1 is SGHAT and CDR2 is FQNNGV. This CDR3 contains 10 residues. With 8 bases removed from V and 5 bases from J, the gap between germline ends came to 6 bases. TCRdb re-analysed the 5' RACE reads in MiXCR, keeping a single row per CDR3 protein. The sample lists about 110,000 distinct CDR3 sequences, 9% to 14% seen once, with around 3% in the top ten. The sequenced material came from whole blood. This rearrangement joins TRBV11-2 to TRBJ2-5, with D unclear. The TCR originated in an adult who was a healthcare worker with PCR-confirmed SARS-CoV-2 infection or an uninfected control (not recorded which). CDR3 in amino acids: CASGPETQYF. Written as DNA, the CDR3 is TGTGCCAGCGGACCGGAGACCCAGTACTTC.